Listed below are T cell receptor beta chains from one sample, sequenced in a study of blood T cell repertoires in COVID-19. Profiling relied on immunoSEQ multiplex PCR, and the TCRdb table lists in-frame clones only, not all of them. The table includes around 30,000 clones, more than 70% detected once. Material for sequencing was peripheral blood. The receptor set was obtained from an older man with active or convalescent COVID-19. Each CDR3 is given with its conserved first and last residue. The order of the fields is V gene, D gene, clone size, J gene, CDR3 length, CDR3 protein, CDR3 DNA. A D gene is named only where the DNA matches it firmly. Only part of the rows carry a size: once, few, many, or a class if the clone is expanded.

V gene: TRBV11-2
D gene: TRBD2
clone size: NA
J gene: TRBJ2-7
CDR3 length: 16
CDR3 protein: CASSPIKREGVYEQYF
CDR3 DNA: TGTGCCAGCAGCCCGATTAAGCGGGAGGGCGTCTACGAGCAGTACTTC

V gene: TRBV9
D gene: NA
clone size: NA
J gene: TRBJ2-1
CDR3 length: 15
CDR3 protein: CASSPLLDSRNEQFF
CDR3 DNA: TGTGCCAGCAGCCCTTTATTGGACAGCCGCAATGAGCAGTTCTTC

V gene: TRBV6-4
D gene: TRBD2
clone size: NA
J gene: TRBJ2-7
CDR3 length: 15
CDR3 protein: CASSPQSGKPYEQYF
CDR3 DNA: TGTGCCAGCAGTCCCCAAAGCGGGAAACCCTACGAGCAGTACTTC

V gene: TRBV7-3
D gene: TRBD2
clone size: NA
J gene: TRBJ2-3
CDR3 length: 16
CDR3 protein: CASSPGLAGSTDTQYF
CDR3 DNA: TGTGCCAGCAGCCCCGGACTAGCGGGTAGCACAGATACGCAGTATTTT

V gene: TRBV5-4
D gene: NA
clone size: NA
J gene: TRBJ2-7
CDR3 length: 14
CDR3 protein: CASSLVQSSYEQYF
CDR3 DNA: TGTGCCAGCAGCTTGGTGCAGTCCTCCTACGAGCAGTACTTC

V gene: TRBV10-3
D gene: TRBD1
clone size: NA
J gene: TRBJ1-1
CDR3 length: 13
CDR3 protein: CAISVQGWTEAFF
CDR3 DNA: TGTGCCATCAGTGTACAGGGGTGGACTGAAGCTTTCTTT

V gene: TRBV28
D gene: TRBD1
clone size: NA
J gene: TRBJ2-6
CDR3 length: 17
CDR3 protein: CASSSGTGLSGANVLTF
CDR3 DNA: TGTGCCAGCAGTTCCGGGACAGGGCTCTCTGGGGCCAACGTCCTGACTTTC

V gene: TRBV29-1
D gene: NA
clone size: NA
J gene: TRBJ1-2
CDR3 length: 13
CDR3 protein: CSVTHGRSRGYTF
CDR3 DNA: TGCAGCGTTACTCACGGTCGTTCACGAGGCTACACCTTC

V gene: TRBV20-1
D gene: TRBD2
clone size: NA
J gene: TRBJ2-7
CDR3 length: 11
CDR3 protein: CSASTQRGRYF
CDR3 DNA: TGCAGTGCTAGTACCCAGCGGGGACGGTACTTC

V gene: TRBV5-8
D gene: TRBD1
clone size: NA
J gene: TRBJ1-2
CDR3 length: 15
CDR3 protein: CASIMGQGWVSGYTF
CDR3 DNA: TGTGCCAGCATTATGGGACAGGGTTGGGTGAGTGGCTACACCTTC

V gene: TRBV19
D gene: NA
clone size: NA
J gene: TRBJ2-3
CDR3 length: 14
CDR3 protein: CASSIGLGGDTQYF
CDR3 DNA: TGTGCCAGTAGTATCGGGCTAGGGGGAGATACGCAGTATTTT

V gene: TRBV7-2
D gene: NA
clone size: NA
J gene: TRBJ1-2
CDR3 length: 14
CDR3 protein: CASSFEQVPYGYTF
CDR3 DNA: TGTGCCAGCAGCTTTGAGCAGGTGCCCTATGGCTACACCTTC

V gene: TRBV5-1
D gene: TRBD2
clone size: NA
J gene: TRBJ2-7
CDR3 length: 14
CDR3 protein: CASSRLAGEGEQYF
CDR3 DNA: TGCGCCAGCAGCCGACTAGCGGGAGAGGGGGAGCAGTACTTC

V gene: TRBV7-9
D gene: TRBD1
clone size: NA
J gene: TRBJ1-2
CDR3 length: 14
CDR3 protein: CASSFGQGNYGYTF
CDR3 DNA: TGTGCCAGCAGCTTTGGACAGGGGAACTATGGCTACACCTTC

V gene: TRBV7-8
D gene: NA
clone size: NA
J gene: TRBJ2-7
CDR3 length: 15
CDR3 protein: CASSPSGTGIYEQYF
CDR3 DNA: TGTGCCAGCAGCCCCTCAGGAACAGGGATCTACGAGCAGTACTTC

V gene: TRBV6-5
D gene: TRBD1
clone size: NA
J gene: TRBJ2-7
CDR3 length: 15
CDR3 protein: CASRTWYRDRSEQYF
CDR3 DNA: TGTGCCAGCAGAACCTGGTACCGGGACAGATCCGAGCAGTACTTC

V gene: TRBV6-1
D gene: TRBD1
clone size: NA
J gene: TRBJ1-6
CDR3 length: 14
CDR3 protein: CASSELDRVKTLHF
CDR3 DNA: TGTGCCAGCAGTGAATTGGACAGGGTCAAAACCCTCCACTTT

V gene: TRBV5-1
D gene: NA
clone size: NA
J gene: TRBJ1-2
CDR3 length: 14
CDR3 protein: CASSLGGNNYGYTF
CDR3 DNA: TGCGCCAGCAGCTTGGGAGGGAATAACTATGGCTACACCTTC

V gene: TRBV28
D gene: TRBD2
clone size: NA
J gene: TRBJ2-3
CDR3 length: 13
CDR3 protein: CASTSGVPDTQYF
CDR3 DNA: TGTGCCAGCACTAGCGGGGTCCCAGATACGCAGTATTTT

V gene: TRBV25-1
D gene: TRBD1
clone size: NA
J gene: TRBJ1-2
CDR3 length: 13
CDR3 protein: CASSVTGAYGYTF
CDR3 DNA: TGTGCCAGCAGTGTTACAGGGGCCTATGGCTACACCTTC

V gene: TRBV4-1
D gene: NA
clone size: few
J gene: TRBJ2-1
CDR3 length: 14
CDR3 protein: CASSQAYSNDEQFF
CDR3 DNA: TGCGCCAGCAGCCAAGCTTACAGCAACGATGAGCAGTTCTTC

V gene: TRBV20-1
D gene: TRBD1
clone size: NA
J gene: TRBJ1-5
CDR3 length: 16
CDR3 protein: CSATETGRDSNQPQHF
CDR3 DNA: TGCAGTGCTACTGAGACAGGGCGGGATAGCAATCAGCCCCAGCATTTT

V gene: TRBV10-2
D gene: TRBD2
clone size: few
J gene: TRBJ2-1
CDR3 length: 17
CDR3 protein: CATLGLAGGSFNNEQFF
CDR3 DNA: TGCGCCACCTTGGGACTAGCGGGAGGGTCTTTTAACAATGAGCAGTTCTTC

V gene: TRBV2
D gene: NA
clone size: NA
J gene: TRBJ1-1
CDR3 length: 13
CDR3 protein: CASSGQSNTEAFF
CDR3 DNA: TGTGCCAGCAGTGGACAGTCGAACACTGAAGCTTTCTTT

V gene: TRBV28
D gene: NA
clone size: NA
J gene: TRBJ1-1
CDR3 length: 14
CDR3 protein: CASSSTGWGTEAFF
CDR3 DNA: TGTGCCAGCAGTTCCACAGGGTGGGGCACTGAAGCTTTCTTT

V gene: TRBV6-1
D gene: NA
clone size: NA
J gene: TRBJ1-5
CDR3 length: 13
CDR3 protein: CASSEAESQPQHF
CDR3 DNA: TGTGCCAGCAGTGAAGCGGAGAGTCAGCCCCAGCATTTT

V gene: TRBV19
D gene: TRBD1
clone size: NA
J gene: TRBJ1-2
CDR3 length: 14
CDR3 protein: CASSHRDRPRWDTF
CDR3 DNA: TGTGCCAGTAGTCACAGGGACAGACCACGTTGGGACACCTTC

V gene: TRBV5-4
D gene: NA
clone size: NA
J gene: TRBJ1-5
CDR3 length: 13
CDR3 protein: CASSAGLEKPQHF
CDR3 DNA: TGTGCCAGCAGCGCGGGATTGGAGAAGCCCCAGCATTTT

V gene: TRBV28
D gene: TRBD1
clone size: NA
J gene: TRBJ2-7
CDR3 length: 14
CDR3 protein: CASRRGQGLREQYF
CDR3 DNA: TGTGCCAGCCGCCGGGGACAGGGGCTAAGGGAGCAGTACTTC

V gene: TRBV6-5
D gene: TRBD1
clone size: NA
J gene: TRBJ1-4
CDR3 length: 15
CDR3 protein: CASSYQGQAYEKLFF
CDR3 DNA: TGTGCCAGCAGTTACCAGGGACAGGCCTATGAAAAACTGTTTTTT

V gene: TRBV29-1
D gene: NA
clone size: NA
J gene: TRBJ2-3
CDR3 length: 15
CDR3 protein: CSVEGWRDGTDTQYF
CDR3 DNA: TGCAGCGTTGAGGGTTGGCGGGACGGCACAGATACGCAGTATTTT

V gene: TRBV28
D gene: TRBD1
clone size: NA
J gene: TRBJ1-2
CDR3 length: 13
CDR3 protein: CASSAQGKSGYTF
CDR3 DNA: TGTGCCAGCAGTGCACAGGGGAAAAGCGGCTACACCTTC

V gene: TRBV6-6
D gene: TRBD1
clone size: NA
J gene: TRBJ1-6
CDR3 length: 15
CDR3 protein: CASSTDRDNNSPLHF
CDR3 DNA: TGTGCCAGCAGTACGGACAGGGACAATAATTCACCCCTCCACTTT

V gene: TRBV28
D gene: NA
clone size: NA
J gene: TRBJ2-1
CDR3 length: 15
CDR3 protein: CASRLVARSGNEQFF
CDR3 DNA: TGTGCCAGCAGGCTCGTGGCCCGGAGCGGTAATGAGCAGTTCTTC

V gene: TRBV6-5
D gene: TRBD1
clone size: NA
J gene: TRBJ2-7
CDR3 length: 15
CDR3 protein: CASSNQDRGNYEQYF
CDR3 DNA: TGTGCCAGCAGTAATCAGGACAGGGGCAACTACGAGCAGTACTTC

V gene: TRBV5-6
D gene: TRBD1
clone size: medium-sized
J gene: TRBJ1-4
CDR3 length: 14
CDR3 protein: CASRATDRGEKLFF
CDR3 DNA: TGTGCCAGCAGAGCGACGGACAGGGGAGAAAAACTGTTTTTT

V gene: TRBV30
D gene: NA
clone size: few
J gene: TRBJ2-1
CDR3 length: 11
CDR3 protein: CAWLGAHEQFF
CDR3 DNA: TGTGCCTGGCTAGGTGCTCATGAGCAGTTCTTC

V gene: TRBV7-2
D gene: TRBD2
clone size: NA
J gene: TRBJ2-1
CDR3 length: 16
CDR3 protein: CASSPTGTSGPNEQFF
CDR3 DNA: TGTGCCAGCAGTCCTACCGGGACTAGCGGTCCCAATGAGCAGTTCTTC

V gene: TRBV18
D gene: TRBD2
clone size: NA
J gene: TRBJ2-1
CDR3 length: 17
CDR3 protein: CASSPSGNTYSYNEQFF
CDR3 DNA: TGTGCCAGCTCACCGAGCGGGAATACTTACTCCTACAATGAGCAGTTCTTC

V gene: TRBV24-1
D gene: TRBD1
clone size: NA
J gene: TRBJ1-5
CDR3 length: 15
CDR3 protein: CATSMGQGLNQPQHF
CDR3 DNA: TGTGCCACTTCAATGGGACAGGGGTTAAATCAGCCCCAGCATTTT

V gene: TRBV29-1
D gene: NA
clone size: once
J gene: TRBJ1-1
CDR3 length: 13
CDR3 protein: CSVAPPGNTEAFF
CDR3 DNA: TGCAGCGTTGCCCCCCCAGGGAACACTGAAGCTTTCTTT

V gene: TRBV6-6
D gene: TRBD1
clone size: medium-sized
J gene: TRBJ1-5
CDR3 length: 18
CDR3 protein: CASSQGDSDGLRGQPQHF
CDR3 DNA: TGTGCCAGCAGTCAGGGGGATTCGGACGGTCTCCGGGGCCAGCCCCAGCATTTT

V gene: TRBV5-1
D gene: NA
clone size: NA
J gene: TRBJ2-5
CDR3 length: 13
CDR3 protein: CASATDWQETQYF
CDR3 DNA: TGCGCCAGCGCGACAGACTGGCAAGAGACCCAGTACTTC

V gene: TRBV5-6
D gene: NA
clone size: NA
J gene: TRBJ2-1
CDR3 length: 13
CDR3 protein: CASSEVLRNEQFF
CDR3 DNA: TGTGCCAGCAGCGAGGTTTTGCGCAATGAGCAGTTCTTC

V gene: TRBV9
D gene: NA
clone size: NA
J gene: TRBJ2-7
CDR3 length: 15
CDR3 protein: CASSADAAGGSEQYF
CDR3 DNA: TGTGCCAGCAGCGCCGACGCCGCGGGCGGATCCGAGCAGTACTTC

V gene: TRBV4-1
D gene: TRBD2
clone size: few
J gene: TRBJ2-7
CDR3 length: 15
CDR3 protein: CASRTSGSLGYEQYF
CDR3 DNA: TGCGCCAGCCGGACTAGCGGGAGCTTGGGGTACGAGCAGTACTTC